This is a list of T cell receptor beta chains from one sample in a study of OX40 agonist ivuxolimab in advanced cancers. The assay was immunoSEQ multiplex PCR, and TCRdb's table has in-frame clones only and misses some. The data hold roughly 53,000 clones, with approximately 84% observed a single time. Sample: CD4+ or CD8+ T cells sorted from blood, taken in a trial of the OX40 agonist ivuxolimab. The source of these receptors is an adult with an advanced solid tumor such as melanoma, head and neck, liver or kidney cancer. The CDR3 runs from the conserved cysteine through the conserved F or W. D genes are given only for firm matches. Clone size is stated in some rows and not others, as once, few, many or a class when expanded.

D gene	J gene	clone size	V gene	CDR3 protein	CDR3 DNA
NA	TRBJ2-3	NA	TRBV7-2	CASSLALTDTQYF	TGTGCCAGCAGCTTAGCCCTCACAGATACGCAGTATTTT
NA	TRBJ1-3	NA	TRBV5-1	CASSLVGSPGNTIYF	TGCGCCAGCAGCTTGGTGGGTTCTCCTGGAAACACCATATATTTT
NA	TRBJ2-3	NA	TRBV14	CASSQESGLHTDTQYF	TGTGCCAGCAGCCAAGAGAGTGGCCTTCACACAGATACGCAGTATTTT
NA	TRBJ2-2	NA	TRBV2	CASSDRGAGELFF	TGTGCCAGCAGTGACAGGGGGGCCGGGGAGCTGTTTTTT
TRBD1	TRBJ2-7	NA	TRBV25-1	CASGRQRQGAGEQYF	TGTGCCAGCGGCCGACAAAGACAGGGGGCGGGGGAGCAGTACTTC
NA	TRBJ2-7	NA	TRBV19	CASRNHGIYEQYF	TGTGCCAGTAGGAACCACGGGATCTACGAGCAGTACTTC
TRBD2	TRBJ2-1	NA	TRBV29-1	CSAEIAGVSNEQFF	TGCAGCGCCGAAATAGCGGGAGTAAGTAATGAGCAGTTCTTC
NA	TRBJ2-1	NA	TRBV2	CASSERGSTYNEQFF	TGTGCCAGCAGTGAAAGGGGATCGACCTACAATGAGCAGTTCTTC
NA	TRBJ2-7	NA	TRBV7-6	CASSLVGSILGEQYF	TGTGCCAGCAGCTTAGTGGGGTCCATATTAGGCGAGCAGTACTTC
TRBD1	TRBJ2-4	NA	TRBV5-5	CASSLSGTGDLAKNIQYF	TGTGCCAGCAGCTTATCCGGGACAGGCGATTTAGCCAAAAACATTCAGTACTTC
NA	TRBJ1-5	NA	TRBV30	CAWSLGGGGQPQHF	TGTGCCTGGAGTCTTGGGGGAGGAGGACAGCCCCAGCATTTT
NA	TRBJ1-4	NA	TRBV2	CASSEGDLGEKLFF	TGTGCCAGCAGTGAAGGAGACTTGGGGGAAAAACTGTTTTTT
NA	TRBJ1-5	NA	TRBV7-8	CASSLGGGVGVWSNQPQHF	TGTGCCAGCAGCTTAGGTGGAGGGGTGGGGGTTTGGAGCAATCAGCCCCAGCATTTT
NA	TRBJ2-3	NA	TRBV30	CAWSPPGDTQYF	TGTGCCTGGAGCCCACCCGGAGATACGCAGTATTTT
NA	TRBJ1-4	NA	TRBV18	CASSPGEKLFF	TGTGCCAGCTCACCCGGCGAAAAACTGTTTTTT
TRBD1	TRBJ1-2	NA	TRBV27	CASSPRQGGHYGYTF	TGTGCCAGCAGTCCCCGACAGGGAGGGCACTATGGCTACACCTTC
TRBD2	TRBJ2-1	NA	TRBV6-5	CASSPSGTNNEQFF	TGTGCCAGCAGTCCTAGCGGGACCAACAATGAGCAGTTCTTC
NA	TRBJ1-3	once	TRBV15	CATRRGASSGNTIYF	TGTGCCACCCGCCGCGGAGCAAGCTCTGGAAACACCATATATTTT
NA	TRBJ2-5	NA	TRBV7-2	CASSLDRRGALPLQETQYF	TGTGCCAGCAGCTTAGATCGGAGGGGCGCCCTACCCCTCCAAGAGACCCAGTACTTC
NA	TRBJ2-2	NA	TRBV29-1	CSVEDGGGSRTGELFF	TGCAGCGTTGAAGATGGTGGGGGCAGCAGGACCGGGGAGCTGTTTTTT
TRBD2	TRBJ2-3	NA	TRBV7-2	CASSLARSLLAGGSTQYF	TGTGCCAGCAGCTTAGCGCGGAGCCTACTAGCGGGAGGGAGTACGCAGTATTTT
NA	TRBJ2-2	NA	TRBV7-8	CASSAVRSGELFF	TGTGCCAGCAGCGCAGTTCGAAGCGGGGAGCTGTTTTTT
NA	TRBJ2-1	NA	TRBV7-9	CASSLGGTRSYNEQFF	TGTGCCAGCAGCCTAGGGGGGACTCGATCCTACAATGAGCAGTTCTTC
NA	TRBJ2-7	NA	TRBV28	CASSFPGPDFSYEQYF	TGTGCCAGTTCATTCCCGGGTCCAGACTTTTCCTACGAGCAGTACTTC
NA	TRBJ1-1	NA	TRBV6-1	CASRRGGSTEAFF	TGTGCCAGCAGGAGGGGGGGGAGCACTGAAGCTTTCTTT
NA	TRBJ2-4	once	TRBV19	CASSNLAKNIQYF	TGTGCCAGTAGTAACTTAGCCAAAAACATTCAGTACTTC
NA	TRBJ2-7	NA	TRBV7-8	CASSLALGHTYEQYF	TGTGCCAGCAGCTTAGCTTTGGGACATACCTACGAGCAGTACTTC
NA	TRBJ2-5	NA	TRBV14	CASSQVPGWLYF	TGTGCCAGCAGCCAAGTCCCGGGCTGGCTCTACTTC
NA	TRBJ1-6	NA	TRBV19	CASSMQSGTGHSPLHF	TGTGCCAGTAGTATGCAATCCGGGACCGGTCATTCACCCCTCCACTTT
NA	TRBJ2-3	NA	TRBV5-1	CASREGTADTQYF	TGCGCCAGCAGGGAGGGGACGGCAGATACGCAGTATTTT
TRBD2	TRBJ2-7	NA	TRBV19	CASRRETSGSSYEQYF	TGTGCCAGTAGAAGGGAGACTAGCGGGAGCTCCTACGAGCAGTACTTC
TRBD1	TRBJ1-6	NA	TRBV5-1	CASSSLGQGNNSPLHF	TGCGCCAGCAGCTCTCTCGGACAGGGGAATAATTCACCCCTCCACTTT
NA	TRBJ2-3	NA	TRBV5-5	CASSLEGTSTDTQYF	TGTGCCAGCAGCTTGGAGGGAACTAGCACAGATACGCAGTATTTT
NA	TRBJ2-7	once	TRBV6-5	CASSSLDRRSEQYF	TGTGCCAGCAGTTCTTTGGATCGGCGTTCCGAGCAGTACTTC
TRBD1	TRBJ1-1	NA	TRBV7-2	CASSPAGGGSTEAFF	TGTGCCAGCAGCCCCGCAGGGGGGGGTAGCACTGAAGCTTTCTTT
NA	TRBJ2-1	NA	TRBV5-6	CASSLWGPRIYNEQFF	TGTGCCAGCAGTCTCTGGGGACCGAGGATTTACAATGAGCAGTTCTTC
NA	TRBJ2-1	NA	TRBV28	CASSPTNSAAAPQFF	TGTGCCAGCAGCCCTACGAACAGTGCCGCAGCCCCCCAGTTCTTC
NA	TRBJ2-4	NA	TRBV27	CASSLSSGRRNIQYF	TGTGCCAGCAGTTTATCGTCAGGGCGGAGGAACATTCAGTACTTC
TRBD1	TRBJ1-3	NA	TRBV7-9	CASRSGGVGNTIYF	TGTGCCAGCAGGTCAGGGGGCGTCGGGAACACCATATATTTT
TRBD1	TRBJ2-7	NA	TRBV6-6	CASKAGQGFYEQYF	TGTGCCAGCAAAGCGGGACAGGGCTTCTACGAGCAGTACTTC
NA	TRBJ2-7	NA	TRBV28	CASSLMTPSSYEQYF	TGTGCCAGCAGTTTGATGACACCGAGCTCCTACGAGCAGTACTTC
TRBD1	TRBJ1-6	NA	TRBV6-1	CASSPGTGNSPLHF	TGTGCCAGCAGCCCCGGGACAGGGAATTCACCCCTCCACTTT
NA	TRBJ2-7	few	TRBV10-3	CAISEPVSYEQYF	TGTGCCATCAGTGAACCCGTCTCCTACGAGCAGTACTTC
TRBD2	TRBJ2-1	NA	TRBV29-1	CSVSSSGTLEQFF	TGCAGCGTTTCTTCTAGCGGGACTCTTGAGCAGTTCTTC